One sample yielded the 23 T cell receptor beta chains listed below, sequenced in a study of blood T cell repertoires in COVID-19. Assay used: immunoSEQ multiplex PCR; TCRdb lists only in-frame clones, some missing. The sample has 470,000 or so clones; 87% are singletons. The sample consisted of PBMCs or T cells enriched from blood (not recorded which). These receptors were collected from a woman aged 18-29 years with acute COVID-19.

The DNA for the CDR3 is TGTGCCAGCAGTTTTTTACGGGAACTGTTTTTT. The encoded protein is CASSFLRELFF. V is TRBV12-3 or TRBV12-4 and J is TRBJ1-4, with D unclear. This CDR3 contains 11 residues. V lost 3 bases, J lost 12 bases, and 8 bases lay in between.

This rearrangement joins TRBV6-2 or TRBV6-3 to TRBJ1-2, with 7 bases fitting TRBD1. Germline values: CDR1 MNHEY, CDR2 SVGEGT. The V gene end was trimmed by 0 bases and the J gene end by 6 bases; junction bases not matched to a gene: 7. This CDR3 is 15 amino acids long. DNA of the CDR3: TGTGCCAGCAGTTACTCTTGGGACAGACAAAATGGCTACACCTTC. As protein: CASSYSWDRQNGYTF.

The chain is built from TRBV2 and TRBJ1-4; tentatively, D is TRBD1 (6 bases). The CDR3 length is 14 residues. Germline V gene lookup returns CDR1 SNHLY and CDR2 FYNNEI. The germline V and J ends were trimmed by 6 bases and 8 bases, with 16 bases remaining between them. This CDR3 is CASRGQSIGEKLFF. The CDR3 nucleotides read TGTGCCAGCAGAGGACAGTCTATTGGGGAAAAACTGTTTTTT.

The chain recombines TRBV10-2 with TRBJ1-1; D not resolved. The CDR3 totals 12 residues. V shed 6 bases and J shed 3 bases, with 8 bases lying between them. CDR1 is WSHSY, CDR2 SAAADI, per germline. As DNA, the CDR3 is TGCGCCAGCAGCGAACAATACACTGAAGCTTTCTTT. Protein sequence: CASSEQYTEAFF.

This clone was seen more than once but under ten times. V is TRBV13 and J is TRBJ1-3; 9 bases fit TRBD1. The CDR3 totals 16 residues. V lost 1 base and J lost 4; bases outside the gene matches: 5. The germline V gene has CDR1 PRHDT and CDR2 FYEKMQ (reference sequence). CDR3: CASSLDGTGQGNTIYF. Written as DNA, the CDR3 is TGTGCCAGCAGCTTAGACGGGACAGGGCAGGGAAACACCATATATTTT.

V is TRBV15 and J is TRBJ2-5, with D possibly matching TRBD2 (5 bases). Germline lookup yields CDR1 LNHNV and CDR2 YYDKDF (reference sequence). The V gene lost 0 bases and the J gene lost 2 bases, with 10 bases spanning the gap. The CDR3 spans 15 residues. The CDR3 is CATSRDPGIQETQYF. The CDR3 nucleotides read TGTGCCACCAGCAGAGATCCGGGAATACAAGAGACCCAGTACTTC.

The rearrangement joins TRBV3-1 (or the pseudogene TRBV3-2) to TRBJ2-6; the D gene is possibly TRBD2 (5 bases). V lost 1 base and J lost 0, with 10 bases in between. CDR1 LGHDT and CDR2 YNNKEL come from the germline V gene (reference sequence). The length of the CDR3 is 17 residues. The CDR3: CASSQVRSGSGANVLTF. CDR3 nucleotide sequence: TGTGCCAGCAGCCAAGTTAGAAGCGGCTCTGGGGCCAACGTCCTGACTTTC.

The CDR3 sequence: CASTTSGRIGELFF. CDR3 nucleotides: TGTGCCAGCACGACTAGCGGGAGAATCGGGGAGCTGTTTTTT. The chain couples TRBV5-4 to TRBJ2-2; 12 positions agree with TRBD2. The CDR3 sequence is 14 residues long. Germline V lookup: CDR1 SGHNT, CDR2 YYREEE (reference sequence). J gave up 7 bases and V 6 bases, and 4 bases lay outside the gene matches.

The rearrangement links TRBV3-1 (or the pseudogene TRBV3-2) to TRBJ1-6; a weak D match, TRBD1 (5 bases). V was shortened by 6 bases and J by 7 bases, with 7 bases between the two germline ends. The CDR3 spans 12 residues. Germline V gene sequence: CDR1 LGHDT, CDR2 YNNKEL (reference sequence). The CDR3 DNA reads TGTGCCAGCAGGTACAGGAATTCACCCCTCCACTTT. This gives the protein CASRYRNSPLHF.

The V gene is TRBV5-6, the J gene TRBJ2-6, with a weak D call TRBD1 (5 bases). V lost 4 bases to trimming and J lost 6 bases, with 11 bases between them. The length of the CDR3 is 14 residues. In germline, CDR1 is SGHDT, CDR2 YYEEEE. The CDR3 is CASSQGAKANVLTF. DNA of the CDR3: TGTGCCAGCAGCCAAGGGGCAAAGGCCAACGTCCTGACTTTC. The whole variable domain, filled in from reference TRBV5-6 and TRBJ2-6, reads DAGVTQSPTHLIKTRGQQVTLRCSPKSGHDTVSWYQQALGQGPQFIFQYYEEEERQRGNFPDRFSGHQFPNYSSELNVNALLLGDSALYLCASSQGAKANVLTFGAGSRLTVL.

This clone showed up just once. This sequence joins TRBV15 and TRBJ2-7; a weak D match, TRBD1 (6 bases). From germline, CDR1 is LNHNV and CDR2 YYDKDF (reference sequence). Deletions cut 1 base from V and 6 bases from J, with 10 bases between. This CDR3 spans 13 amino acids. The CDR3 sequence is CATSRASRGEQYF. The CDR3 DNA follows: TGTGCCACCAGCAGAGCGTCCAGGGGCGAGCAGTACTTC.

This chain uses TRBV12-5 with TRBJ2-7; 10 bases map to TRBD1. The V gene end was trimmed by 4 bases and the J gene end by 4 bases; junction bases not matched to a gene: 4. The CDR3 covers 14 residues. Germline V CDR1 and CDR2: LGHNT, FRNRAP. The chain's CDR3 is CASGYPDRGYEQYF. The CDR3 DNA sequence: TGTGCTAGTGGTTACCCGGACAGGGGGTACGAGCAGTACTTC.

The CDR3 reads CASSPRPGLVNEQYF. In DNA form, the CDR3 reads TGTGCCAGCAGCCCTCGACCGGGACTAGTAAACGAGCAGTACTTC. The rearrangement joins TRBV9 to TRBJ2-7; 8 bases agree with TRBD2. CDR3 length: 15 residues. Looked up from germline, CDR1 is SGDLS and CDR2 is YYNGEE. The ends lost 4 bases at V and 5 bases at J; junction bases unmatched: 11.

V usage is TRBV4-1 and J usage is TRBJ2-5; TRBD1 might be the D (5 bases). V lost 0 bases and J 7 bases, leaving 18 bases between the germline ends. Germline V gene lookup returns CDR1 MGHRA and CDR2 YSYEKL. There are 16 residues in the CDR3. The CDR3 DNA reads TGCGCCAGCAGCCAAGATAGGGGCCGAGCTGAAGTGACCCAGTACTTC. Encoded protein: CASSQDRGRAEVTQYF.

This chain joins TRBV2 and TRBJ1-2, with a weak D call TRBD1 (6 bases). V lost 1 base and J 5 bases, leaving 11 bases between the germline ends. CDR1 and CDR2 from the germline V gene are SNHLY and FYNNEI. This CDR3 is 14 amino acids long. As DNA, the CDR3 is TGTGCCAGCAGTGAAGAACAGGGCCCGTATGGCTACACCTTC. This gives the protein CASSEEQGPYGYTF.

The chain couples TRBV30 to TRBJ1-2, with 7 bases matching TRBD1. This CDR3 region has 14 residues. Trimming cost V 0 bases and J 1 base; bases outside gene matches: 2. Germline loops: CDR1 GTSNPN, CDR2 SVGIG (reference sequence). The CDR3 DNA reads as TGTGCCTGGAGTGTGGACAGGCATAACTATGGCTACACCTTC. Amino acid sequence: CAWSVDRHNYGYTF.

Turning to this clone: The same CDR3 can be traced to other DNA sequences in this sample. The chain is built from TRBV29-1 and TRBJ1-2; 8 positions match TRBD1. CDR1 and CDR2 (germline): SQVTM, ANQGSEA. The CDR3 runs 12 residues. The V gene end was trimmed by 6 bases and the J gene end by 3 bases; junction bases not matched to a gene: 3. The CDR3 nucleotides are TGCAGCGTAGGACAGGGAGACTATGGCTACACCTTC. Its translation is CSVGQGDYGYTF.

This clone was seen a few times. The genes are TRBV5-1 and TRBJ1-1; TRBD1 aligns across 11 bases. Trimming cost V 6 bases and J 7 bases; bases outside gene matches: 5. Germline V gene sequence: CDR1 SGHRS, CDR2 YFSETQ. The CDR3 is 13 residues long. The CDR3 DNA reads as TGCGCCAGCATGAGGGGACAGGGGGGTGAAGCTTTCTTT. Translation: CASMRGQGGEAFF.

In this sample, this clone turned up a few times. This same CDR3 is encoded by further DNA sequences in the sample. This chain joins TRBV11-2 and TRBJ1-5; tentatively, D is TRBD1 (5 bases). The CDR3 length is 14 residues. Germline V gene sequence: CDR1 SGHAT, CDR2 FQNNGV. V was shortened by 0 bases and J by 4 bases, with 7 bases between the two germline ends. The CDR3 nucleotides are TGTGCCAGCAGCTTAGAGGCAGGGAATCAGCCCCAGCATTTT. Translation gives CASSLEAGNQPQHF.

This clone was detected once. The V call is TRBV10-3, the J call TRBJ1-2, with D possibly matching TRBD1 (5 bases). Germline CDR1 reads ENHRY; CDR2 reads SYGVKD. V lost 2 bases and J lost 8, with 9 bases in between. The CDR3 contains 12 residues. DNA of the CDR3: TGTGCCATCAGTGAGCTGGGGGGAGGCTACACCTTC. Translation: CAISELGGGYTF.

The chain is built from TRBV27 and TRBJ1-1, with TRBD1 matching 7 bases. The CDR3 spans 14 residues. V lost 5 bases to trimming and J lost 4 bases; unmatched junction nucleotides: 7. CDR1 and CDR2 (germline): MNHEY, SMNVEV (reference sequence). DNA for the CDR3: TGTGCCAGCAGTCCGACAGGGAAAGGCACTGAAGCTTTCTTT. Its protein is CASSPTGKGTEAFF.

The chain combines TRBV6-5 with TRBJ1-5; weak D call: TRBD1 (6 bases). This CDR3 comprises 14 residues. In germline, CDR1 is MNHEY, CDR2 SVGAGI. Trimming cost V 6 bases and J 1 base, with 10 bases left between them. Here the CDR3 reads CASRRGGSNQPQHF. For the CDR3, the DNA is TGTGCCAGCAGGAGGGGGGGGAGCAATCAGCCCCAGCATTTT.

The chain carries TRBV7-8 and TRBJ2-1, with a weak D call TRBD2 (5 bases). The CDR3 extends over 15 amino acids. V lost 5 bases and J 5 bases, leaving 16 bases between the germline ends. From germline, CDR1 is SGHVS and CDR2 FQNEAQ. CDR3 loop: CASSREDSGDNEQFF. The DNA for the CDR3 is TGTGCCAGCAGCCGTGAGGACTCCGGCGACAATGAGCAGTTCTTC. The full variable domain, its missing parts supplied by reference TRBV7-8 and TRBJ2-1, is GAGVSQSPRYKVAKRGQDVALRCDPISGHVSLFWYQQALGQGPEFLTYFQNEAQLDKSGLPSDRFFAERPEGSVSTLKIQRTQQEDSAVYLCASSREDSGDNEQFFGPGTRLTVL.